The 24 T cell receptor beta chains below were found in one sample sequenced in a study of shared clonotypes between healthy human individuals. The repertoire was sequenced with immunoSEQ multiplex PCR; TCRdb's copy has only in-frame clones and lacks some. The sample lists more than 2,000,000 clones, 85% to 95% seen once, with over 0.12% in the top ten. The sample taken for sequencing was naive CD4+ T cells sorted from blood. Subset noted: CD45RA+ positively selected. These receptors all stem from a man aged 18 to 30 in good health.

V usage is TRBV4-3 and J usage is TRBJ1-6; 9 positions agree with TRBD1. Per the germline V gene, CDR1 is LGHNA and CDR2 is YSLEER. Losses at the gene ends were 1 base for V and 9 bases for J; bases not matched to a gene: 7. This CDR3 is 16 amino acids long. CDR3 loop: CASSQGGDRVGSPLHF. The DNA of the CDR3 is TGCGCCAGCAGCCAAGGGGGGGACAGGGTTGGTTCACCCCTCCACTTT.

The chain carries TRBV27 and TRBJ2-2; D is unresolved. The CDR3 runs to 15 residues. V lost 5 bases and J 3 bases, leaving 13 bases between the germline ends. In germline, CDR1 is MNHEY, CDR2 SMNVEV (reference sequence). Here the CDR3 reads CASSGAGGDTGELFF. The CDR3 nucleotides are TGTGCCAGCAGTGGAGCAGGTGGGGACACCGGGGAGCTGTTTTTT.

DNA for the CDR3: TGTGCCACTCGACTCCGGGACACGCAGAATTCACCCCTCCACTTT. As protein: CATRLRDTQNSPLHF. The chain couples TRBV2 to TRBJ1-6; the D gene is possibly TRBD1 (6 bases). Germline V gives CDR1 SNHLY, CDR2 FYNNEI. The CDR3 extends over 15 amino acids. V was shortened by 10 bases and J by 7 bases, with 20 bases between the two germline ends.

V usage is TRBV2 and J usage is TRBJ1-3; TRBD1 matches 9 bases. The CDR3 is made up of 15 amino acids. CDR1 and CDR2 (germline): SNHLY, FYNNEI. The trim removed 5 bases at V and 0 bases at J, leaving 2 bases unmatched. DNA of the CDR3: TGTGCCAGCAGTACAGGGGGCCTCTCTGGAAACACCATATATTTT. The encoded protein is CASSTGGLSGNTIYF.

The rearrangement joins TRBV19 to TRBJ1-2; D is unresolved. V shed 5 bases and J shed 2 bases, with 18 bases lying between them. In germline, CDR1 is LNHDA, CDR2 SQIVND (reference sequence). The CDR3 has 16 amino acids. The CDR3 spells CASSPRREVGNYGYTF. DNA of the CDR3: TGTGCCAGTAGTCCCCGGAGGGAGGTGGGCAACTATGGCTACACCTTC.

V gene TRBV5-1 combines with J gene TRBJ1-5, with D perhaps matching TRBD1 (5 bases). Per the germline V gene, CDR1 is SGHRS and CDR2 is YFSETQ. Trimming shortened V by 4 bases and J by 5 bases, and 13 bases separated the two germline ends. The CDR3 consists of 14 residues. Written as DNA, the CDR3 is TGCGCCAGCAGCGAGGCAGGGTATTATCAGCCCCAGCATTTT. It yields the protein CASSEAGYYQPQHF.

The chain is built from TRBV4-3 and TRBJ2-7; D is possibly TRBD2 (5 bases). Trimming took off 1 base at V and 7 bases at J, with 14 bases between the two ends. The CDR3 runs 14 residues. Germline CDR1 and CDR2: LGHNA and YSLEER. CDR3 in DNA: TGCGCCAGCAGCCAAGGGGGTGGAGGAGGAGAGCAGTACTTC. It yields the protein CASSQGGGGGEQYF.

With respect to this clone: The same CDR3 also results from other DNA sequences found in this sample. The chain links TRBV6-5 to TRBJ2-7; a possible D gene is TRBD1 (7 bases). Germline V gives CDR1 MNHEY, CDR2 SVGAGI. The CDR3 sequence is 12 residues long. Trimming removed 6 bases at V and 7 bases at J, with 13 bases between. In DNA form, the CDR3 reads TGTGCCAGCAGCCGGGACAGCGGGGAGCAGTACTTC. Translating it yields CASSRDSGEQYF.

V and J are TRBV19 and TRBJ1-6; D not resolved. From germline, CDR1 is LNHDA and CDR2 SQIVND (reference sequence). The CDR3 is 15 residues long. V gave up 2 bases and J gave up 8 bases, with 13 bases separating them. CDR3 protein: CASSISPTVDSPLHF. The CDR3 DNA reads as TGTGCCAGTAGTATATCCCCTACAGTGGATTCACCCCTCCACTTT.

The chain links TRBV7-3 to TRBJ1-2, with D possibly TRBD1 on 5 matching bases. This CDR3 spans 15 amino acids. V lost 5 bases and J lost 8, with 21 bases in between. Germline V lookup: CDR1 SGHTA, CDR2 FQGTGA. Here the CDR3 DNA reads TGTGCCAGCAGCCCCCCCGGGACCCAGGGTTACGGCTACACCTTC. It yields the protein CASSPPGTQGYGYTF.

CDR3 loop: CASSFPTRGSSYNEQFF. CDR3 DNA: TGTGCCAGCAGTTTCCCAACCAGGGGGTCCTCCTACAATGAGCAGTTCTTC. V gene TRBV6-7 combines with J gene TRBJ2-1, with TRBD1 identical over 7 bases. TRBV6-7 carries the ORF label, with uncertain function. V lost 4 bases to trimming and J lost 0 bases; unmatched junction nucleotides: 9. The CDR3 loop spans 17 amino acids.

This clone came up a few times. The rearrangement joins TRBV2 to TRBJ1-1; D is possibly TRBD1 (5 bases). CDR3 length equals 14 residues. The germline V gene has CDR1 SNHLY and CDR2 FYNNEI. V was clipped by 5 bases and J by 1 base, with 11 bases between them. For the CDR3, the DNA is TGTGCCAGCAGTTATGGGGGAAAGAACACTGAAGCTTTCTTT. Translating it yields CASSYGGKNTEAFF.

The V call is TRBV6-5, the J call TRBJ2-2; possibly TRBD1 for D (6 bases). In germline, CDR1 is MNHEY, CDR2 SVGAGI. This CDR3 region has 14 residues. Trimming left V 5 bases short and J 4 bases short, with 11 bases between. CDR3 in amino acids: CASSTRTVTGELFF. The CDR3 DNA follows: TGTGCCAGCAGTACCCGGACAGTCACCGGGGAGCTGTTTTTT.

The chain joins TRBV6-5 to TRBJ2-3, with D unclear. V was clipped by 10 bases and J by 3 bases, with 8 bases between them. The CDR3 runs 11 residues. CDR1 and CDR2 from the germline V gene are MNHEY and SVGAGI. The CDR3 reads CATRWTDTQYF. DNA of the CDR3: TGTGCCACCCGATGGACAGATACGCAGTATTTT.

The gene calls are TRBV5-1 and TRBJ2-1, with 11 bases that match TRBD2. Trimming took 3 bases from V and 9 from J; bases not matched to a gene: 11. Germline-derived CDR1 and CDR2 are SGHRS and YFSETQ. This CDR3 contains 16 residues. The CDR3 sequence: CASSSNVAGGVTEQFF. As DNA, the CDR3 is TGCGCCAGCAGCTCCAACGTAGCGGGAGGGGTTACTGAGCAGTTCTTC.

This chain connects TRBV5-1 to TRBJ2-5; TRBD2 agrees at 9 bases. With V trimmed by 4 bases and J by 6 bases, 13 bases remained unmatched. CDR3 length: 16 residues. CDR1 and CDR2 from the germline V gene are SGHRS and YFSETQ. The DNA for the CDR3 is TGCGCCAGCAGCCCGCAGGGGGGTAGCGGGAGACAGACCCAGTACTTC. It yields the protein CASSPQGGSGRQTQYF.

The rearrangement links TRBV5-1 to TRBJ2-7; no clear D. The CDR3 contains 14 residues. The germline CDR1 and CDR2 sequences are SGHRS and YFSETQ. The V gene lost 0 bases and the J gene lost 2 bases, with 9 bases spanning the gap. The CDR3 here is CASSLVSFPYEQYF. CDR3 DNA sequence: TGCGCCAGCAGCTTGGTATCCTTCCCCTACGAGCAGTACTTC.

The rearrangement links TRBV11-2 to TRBJ2-3, with TRBD2 matching over 15 bases. V lost 4 bases, J lost 1 base, and 0 bases stayed unmatched. Looked up from germline, CDR1 is SGHAT and CDR2 is FQNNGV. This CDR3 region has 16 residues. In nucleotides, the CDR3 is TGTGCCAGCAGCTGGACTAGCGGGGGGGGCACAGATACGCAGTATTTT. Translating gives CASSWTSGGGTDTQYF.

The rearrangement joins TRBV4-1 to TRBJ2-7; TRBD2 agrees at 7 bases. The CDR3 runs 14 residues. With 7 bases clipped from V and 2 bases from J, the junction kept 8 bases outside the gene matches. CDR1 is MGHRA and CDR2 is YSYEKL in the germline V gene. The CDR3 here is CASTPMGGPYEQYF. Here the CDR3 DNA reads TGCGCCAGCACCCCTATGGGAGGGCCCTACGAGCAGTACTTC.

Turning to this clone: This specimen includes other DNA sequences encoding the same CDR3. This chain connects TRBV5-1 to TRBJ1-1, with unresolved D. The V gene lost 0 bases and the J gene lost 1 base, with 7 bases spanning the gap. The CDR3 runs to 14 residues. CDR1 is SGHRS, CDR2 YFSETQ, per germline. CDR3 amino acids: CASSLAPENTEAFF. The DNA of the CDR3 is TGCGCCAGCAGCTTGGCCCCGGAGAACACTGAAGCTTTCTTT.

V and J are TRBV7-6 and TRBJ1-6, with TRBD1 matching 9 bases. The CDR3 is made up of 15 amino acids. CDR1 is SGHVS and CDR2 is FNYEAQ in the germline V gene. V lost 1 base, J lost 10 bases, and 5 bases stayed unmatched. This chain's CDR3 is CASSLGGQGWSPLHF. CDR3 DNA sequence: TGTGCCAGCAGCTTAGGGGGACAGGGATGGTCACCCCTCCACTTT.

This chain joins TRBV18 and TRBJ1-2, with D hard to call. Trimming removed 3 bases from V and 5 bases from J, with 10 bases in between. This CDR3 has 13 residues. Germline V lookup: CDR1 KGHSH, CDR2 LQKENI. CDR3 region: CASSPTGSYGYTF. The CDR3 region has the DNA TGTGCCAGCTCACCTACCGGGAGTTATGGCTACACCTTC.

In the case of this clone: Other DNA sequences of this sample code for an identical CDR3. The genes are TRBV18 and TRBJ2-3, with D unclear. CDR3 size: 13 residues. The germline gives CDR1 KGHSH, CDR2 LQKENI. Between the trimmed V and J ends, which lost 0 bases and 1 base, there was a span of 2 bases. The CDR3 protein is CASSPPGTDTQYF. The CDR3 region has the DNA TGTGCCAGCTCACCACCAGGCACAGATACGCAGTATTTT.

This chain joins TRBV6-1 and TRBJ2-1, with a possible D match to TRBD1 (6 bases). The CDR3 spans 12 residues. Germline CDR1 MNHNS, CDR2 SASEGT. Trimming removed 5 bases from V and 8 bases from J, with 10 bases in between. CDR3 sequence (DNA): TGTGCCAGCAGTAGACAGGTCTATGAGCAGTTCTTC. Protein sequence: CASSRQVYEQFF.